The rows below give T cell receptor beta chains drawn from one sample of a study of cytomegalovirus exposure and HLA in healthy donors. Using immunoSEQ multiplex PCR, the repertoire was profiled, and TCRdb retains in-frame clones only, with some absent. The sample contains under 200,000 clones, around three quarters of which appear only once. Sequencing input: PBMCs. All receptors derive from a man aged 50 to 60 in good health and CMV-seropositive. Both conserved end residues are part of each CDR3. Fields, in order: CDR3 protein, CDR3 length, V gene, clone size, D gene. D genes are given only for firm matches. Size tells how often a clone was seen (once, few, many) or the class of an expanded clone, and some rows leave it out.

cdr3_aa: CASSIETGFTYEQYF
cdr3_length: 15
v_call: TRBV5-8
clone_size: NA
d_call: NA

cdr3_aa: CASSLGQANYGYTF
cdr3_length: 14
v_call: TRBV7-2
clone_size: NA
d_call: NA

cdr3_aa: CSVDGQGYNEQFF
cdr3_length: 13
v_call: TRBV29-1
clone_size: NA
d_call: TRBD1

cdr3_aa: CASSGSGGGTDTQYF
cdr3_length: 15
v_call: TRBV5-1
clone_size: NA
d_call: TRBD2

cdr3_aa: CASSGGQGTYGYTF
cdr3_length: 14
v_call: TRBV9
clone_size: once
d_call: NA

cdr3_aa: CASSVGQGGYEQYF
cdr3_length: 14
v_call: TRBV5-1
clone_size: NA
d_call: TRBD1

cdr3_aa: CASSLDRGRETQYF
cdr3_length: 14
v_call: TRBV5-1
clone_size: NA
d_call: TRBD1

cdr3_aa: CATAGASGVETQYF
cdr3_length: 14
v_call: TRBV6-5
clone_size: NA
d_call: NA

cdr3_aa: CATETGNKQPQHF
cdr3_length: 13
v_call: TRBV6-4
clone_size: few
d_call: TRBD1

cdr3_aa: CASNRDRVTYEQYF
cdr3_length: 14
v_call: TRBV6-1
clone_size: NA
d_call: TRBD1

cdr3_aa: CATSTGGAGELFF
cdr3_length: 13
v_call: TRBV15
clone_size: NA
d_call: NA

cdr3_aa: CASSYQRTGLNTEAFF
cdr3_length: 16
v_call: TRBV6-6
clone_size: NA
d_call: TRBD1

cdr3_aa: CASSVARYSLPHEQFF
cdr3_length: 16
v_call: TRBV9
clone_size: once
d_call: NA

cdr3_aa: CASSDGRRQGAQETQYF
cdr3_length: 17
v_call: TRBV9
clone_size: NA
d_call: TRBD1

cdr3_aa: CASSSRTGDEEKLFF
cdr3_length: 15
v_call: TRBV5-1
clone_size: NA
d_call: TRBD1